The 24 T cell receptor beta chains in this list originate from one sample, sequenced in a study of cytomegalovirus exposure and HLA in healthy donors. Amplification used 60 Vbeta primers and 13 Jbeta primers. Sequencing was performed with immunoSEQ multiplex PCR; in TCRdb, only in-frame clones are kept and a portion is missing. This sample has some 120,000 clones; roughly 70% occur once, and the top ten carry about 4%. Specimen: PBMCs. The receptors shown here come from a man aged 30-40 years in good health and CMV-seronegative.

The chain couples TRBV9 to TRBJ1-5; perhaps TRBD1 as D (6 bases). CDR3 length: 22 amino acids. Germline-derived CDR1 and CDR2 are SGDLS and YYNGEE. V was shortened by 0 bases and J by 0 bases, with 28 bases between the two germline ends. CDR3 sequence: CASSVGKFKGRGDNHSNQPQHF. CDR3 nucleotide sequence: TGTGCCAGCAGCGTAGGAAAATTCAAGGGCAGGGGCGATAATCATAGCAATCAGCCCCAGCATTTT.

The chain uses TRBV9 and TRBJ2-7; 7 bases match TRBD2. CDR1 is SGDLS, CDR2 YYNGEE, per germline. V lost 0 bases, J lost 3 bases, and 6 bases stayed unmatched. CDR3 length equals 15 residues. The CDR3 reads CASSVGASGLYEQYF. CDR3 nucleotides: TGTGCCAGCAGCGTAGGAGCTAGCGGTCTCTACGAGCAGTACTTC.

The chain carries TRBV5-3 and TRBJ2-3, with 8 positions matching TRBD2. TRBV5-3 is classed as an ORF, of uncertain function. V lost 4 bases, J lost 6 bases, and 10 bases stayed unmatched. This CDR3 has 15 residues. The CDR3, as DNA: TGTGCCAGAAGCGCGACCGGGACTAGGGGGGATACGCAGTATTTT. Residues: CARSATGTRGDTQYF.

V usage is TRBV29-1 and J usage is TRBJ2-4, with 7 bases fitting TRBD2. This CDR3 has 14 residues. Per the germline V gene, CDR1 is SQVTM and CDR2 is ANQGSEA. Trimming removed 6 bases from V and 4 bases from J; junction bases left unmatched: 9. The CDR3, as DNA: TGCAGCGTCCTACCGGGACTAAAGAAAAACATTCAGTACTTC. This gives the protein CSVLPGLKKNIQYF.

The chain couples TRBV19 to TRBJ1-1; D unclear. Trimming stripped 5 bases from V and 7 bases from J, with 11 bases between. The CDR3 contains 12 residues. CDR1 is LNHDA, CDR2 SQIVND, per germline (reference sequence). The CDR3 DNA is TGTGCCAGTAGTTCATTAACGAGTGAAGCTTTCTTT. It yields the protein CASSSLTSEAFF.

This clone has just a few counts. The rearrangement joins TRBV7-2 to TRBJ2-3; 10 bases fit TRBD2. In germline, CDR1 is SGHTA, CDR2 FQGNSA. The V segment lost 5 bases and the J segment 9 bases; nucleotides outside the gene matches: 8. The CDR3 has 14 residues. The CDR3 loop reads CASSPFGTSVTQYF. The CDR3 DNA sequence: TGTGCCAGCAGCCCCTTCGGGACTAGCGTGACGCAGTATTTT.

The rearrangement links TRBV12-5 to TRBJ1-1, with TRBD1 as a possible D gene (5 bases). CDR1 is LGHNT and CDR2 is FRNRAP in the germline V gene. Trimming pared 5 bases from V and 8 bases from J, leaving 18 bases between. There are 14 residues in the CDR3. CDR3 sequence reads: CASGPDDQGLEAFF. The DNA for the CDR3 is TGTGCTAGTGGTCCCGACGATCAGGGCCTCGAAGCTTTCTTT.

The chain carries TRBV19 and TRBJ1-4; TRBD1 matches at 7 bases. V was pared by 6 bases and J by 6 bases, with 10 bases of the junction left unmatched. Germline V CDR1 and CDR2: LNHDA, SQIVND (reference sequence). The CDR3 totals 15 residues. In nucleotides, the CDR3 is TGTGCCAGTAGCGGGACAGACCTTTCATATGAAAAACTGTTTTTT. Its protein product is CASSGTDLSYEKLFF.

A single count supports this clone. The CDR3 bases are TGTGCCAGCAGTGAGACAGAAGTTTCACCCCTCCACTTT. The encoded protein is CASSETEVSPLHF. The chain employs TRBV2 and TRBJ1-6, with a tentative D call TRBD1 (5 bases). Germline V gives CDR1 SNHLY, CDR2 FYNNEI. V was trimmed by 3 bases and J by 9 bases, leaving 9 bases between them. The CDR3 is 13 amino acids.

The chain joins TRBV5-1 to TRBJ1-2; D may be TRBD1 (6 bases). Trimming stripped 2 bases from V and 4 bases from J, with 18 bases between. This CDR3 spans 16 amino acids. Germline V lookup: CDR1 SGHRS, CDR2 YFSETQ. In nucleotides, the CDR3 is TGCGCCAGCAGCTTTGGACAGACAGGCATATCCTATGGCTACACCTTC. It is translated as CASSFGQTGISYGYTF.

The rearrangement links TRBV28 to TRBJ1-1; D not resolved. CDR1 is MDHEN and CDR2 is SYDVKM in the germline V gene. V was cut by 10 bases and J by 2 bases, with 8 bases left in between. CDR3 length: 11 residues. The CDR3 nucleotides are TGTGCCACCGGAGAAAACACTGAAGCTTTCTTT. Protein: CATGENTEAFF.

This clone was observed a single time. The genes are TRBV2 and TRBJ1-5; 7 bases agree with TRBD1. Germline V gene data show CDR1 as SNHLY and CDR2 as FYNNEI. Germline trimming cut 2 bases from V and 5 bases from J; bases unmatched to any gene: 3. The CDR3 sequence is 14 residues long. The CDR3 protein is CASSERDRYQPQHF. The DNA for the CDR3 is TGTGCCAGCAGTGAACGGGACAGATATCAGCCCCAGCATTTT.

The chain recombines TRBV29-1 with TRBJ1-2; D possibly corresponds to TRBD1 (5 bases). V gave up 6 bases and J gave up 1 base, with 15 bases separating them. The CDR3 runs 14 residues. Germline V gives CDR1 SQVTM, CDR2 ANQGSEA. The chain's CDR3 is CSVGRGTINYGYTF. The CDR3 DNA reads as TGCAGCGTGGGGAGGGGCACCATTAACTATGGCTACACCTTC.

CDR3 bases: TGTGCCAGCAGCTTAAGGGACAGGCCGAACACTGAAGCTTTCTTT. It translates to CASSLRDRPNTEAFF. V gene TRBV7-9 combines with J gene TRBJ1-1; 8 positions match TRBD1. This CDR3 contains 15 residues. Per the germline V gene, CDR1 is SEHNR and CDR2 is FQNEAQ (reference sequence). J gave up 1 base and V 2 bases, and 3 bases lay outside the gene matches.

The rearrangement links TRBV30 to TRBJ1-2, with TRBD1 identical over 7 bases. The ends lost 3 bases at V and 2 bases at J; junction bases unmatched: 6. Germline CDR1 is GTSNPN and CDR2 is SVGIG (reference sequence). The CDR3 totals 14 residues. The CDR3 is CAWRRQGPNYGYTF. The CDR3 DNA sequence: TGTGCCTGGAGGCGACAGGGCCCGAACTATGGCTACACCTTC.

V usage is TRBV28 and J usage is TRBJ2-7; 11 bases are a match to TRBD2. The CDR3 sequence is 17 residues long. Germline trimming cut 5 bases from V and 6 bases from J; bases unmatched to any gene: 15. Germline CDR1 reads MDHEN; CDR2 reads SYDVKM. The CDR3 sequence is CASSQRLAGKNPGEQYF. For the CDR3, the DNA is TGTGCCAGCAGTCAGAGACTAGCGGGGAAAAATCCTGGCGAGCAGTACTTC.

Here the CDR3 DNA reads TGCGCCAGTACCGCATCAGGGGGACGACAAGAGACCCAGTACTTC. It specifies CASTASGGRQETQYF. The V and J genes are TRBV5-1 and TRBJ2-5; 7 bases match TRBD1. The length of the CDR3 is 15 residues. Germline trimming cut 8 bases from V and 2 bases from J; bases unmatched to any gene: 12. Germline lookup yields CDR1 SGHRS and CDR2 YFSETQ.

This clone was counted between two and nine times. V usage is TRBV2 and J usage is TRBJ2-5, with D perhaps matching TRBD2 (5 bases). Germline V gives CDR1 SNHLY, CDR2 FYNNEI. This CDR3 contains 14 residues. The V end lost 3 bases, the J end lost 4 bases, and 12 bases lay between the germline ends. The CDR3 spells CASSDVEVGETQYF. The DNA for the CDR3 is TGTGCCAGCAGTGATGTGGAGGTAGGAGAGACCCAGTACTTC.

This clone was seen a few times. The chain combines TRBV5-5 with TRBJ2-5, with 11 bases that match TRBD2. J gave up 4 bases and V 2 bases, and 4 bases lay outside the gene matches. This CDR3 is built from 15 residues. Germline V gene lookup returns CDR1 SGHKS and CDR2 YYEKEE (reference sequence). For the CDR3, the DNA is TGTGCCAGCAGCTTCGGACTAGCGGGCGGAGAGACCCAGTACTTC. This codes for CASSFGLAGGETQYF. The whole variable domain, filled in from reference TRBV5-5 and TRBJ2-5, reads DAGVTQSPTHLIKTRGQQVTLRCSPISGHKSVSWYQQVLGQGPQFIFQYYEKEERGRGNFPDRFSARQFPNYSSELNVNALLLGDSALYLCASSFGLAGGETQYFGPGTRLLVL.

V is TRBV5-6 and J is TRBJ2-3; no clear D. Germline V gene sequence: CDR1 SGHDT, CDR2 YYEEEE. The CDR3 has 13 residues. V lost 0 bases to trimming and J lost 5 bases, with 7 bases between them. CDR3 amino acids: CASSLVYLDTQYF. The CDR3, as DNA: TGTGCCAGCAGCTTGGTTTATTTAGATACGCAGTATTTT. The full variable domain, in which reference TRBV5-6 and TRBJ2-3 provide the parts outside the CDR3, is DAGVTQSPTHLIKTRGQQVTLRCSPKSGHDTVSWYQQALGQGPQFIFQYYEEEERQRGNFPDRFSGHQFPNYSSELNVNALLLGDSALYLCASSLVYLDTQYFGPGTRLTVL.

This clone was seen only a few times. The J gene is TRBJ1-6, the V gene TRBV5-1, with 9 positions matching TRBD1. The CDR3 is 15 amino acids. Germline V gene data show CDR1 as SGHRS and CDR2 as YFSETQ. V was pared by 2 bases and J by 10 bases, with 7 bases of the junction left unmatched. The CDR3 DNA sequence: TGCGCCAGCAGCTTTAGACAGGGGGACGGATCACCCCTCCACTTT. Its protein is CASSFRQGDGSPLHF.

The chain recombines TRBV7-8 with TRBJ2-7; 7 positions agree with TRBD1. V was pared by 8 bases and J by 1 base, with 5 bases of the junction left unmatched. CDR1 is SGHVS, CDR2 FQNEAQ, per germline. CDR3 length: 13 amino acids. CDR3 loop: CASAARGSYEQYF. Written as DNA, the CDR3 is TGTGCCAGCGCCGCCAGGGGGTCCTACGAGCAGTACTTC. The complete variable domain, with remaining parts taken from reference TRBV7-8 and TRBJ2-7, reads GAGVSQSPRYKVAKRGQDVALRCDPISGHVSLFWYQQALGQGPEFLTYFQNEAQLDKSGLPSDRFFAERPEGSVSTLKIQRTQQEDSAVYLCASAARGSYEQYFGPGTRLTVT.

Concerning this clone: The sample has other DNA sequences that encode this CDR3 too. The chain is built from TRBV19 and TRBJ1-6, with D perhaps TRBD1 (5 bases). Looked up from germline, CDR1 is LNHDA and CDR2 is SQIVND (reference sequence). V lost 6 bases, J lost 10 bases, and 22 bases lay in between. The CDR3 has 16 amino acids. CDR3 DNA: TGTGCCAGTAGCATGAGAGATGGGAGGGGAAGCTCACCCCTCCACTTT. This gives the protein CASSMRDGRGSSPLHF. Full variable domain (outside the CDR3, taken from reference TRBV19 and TRBJ1-6): DGGITQSPKYLFRKEGQNVTLSCEQNLNHDAMYWYRQDPGQGLRLIYYSQIVNDFQKGDIAEGYSVSREKKESFPLTVTSAQKNPTAFYLCASSMRDGRGSSPLHFGNGTRLTVT.

Only a few counts were recorded for this clone. The genes are TRBV7-2 and TRBJ2-2, with TRBD2 matching over 9 bases. CDR3 length: 16 amino acids. From germline, CDR1 is SGHTA and CDR2 FQGNSA. Trimming took 5 bases from V and 5 from J; bases not matched to a gene: 9. The CDR3 DNA reads as TGTGCCAGCAGCCCGAGTGGCGGGGGGGGGACCGGGGAGCTGTTTTTT. Translating gives CASSPSGGGGTGELFF.